The 28 T cell receptor beta chains listed next were all sequenced from one sample in a study of CD8+ T cells in alopecia areata (dated by TCRdb to 2017 to 2018). Libraries came from the immunoSEQ multiplex PCR assay. To provide template for TCR sequencing, every sample had RNA extracted and reverse transcribed into cDNA. TCRdb mirrors the immuneACCESS table, restricted to in-frame sequences. Some clones are absent from its copies; in checked studies, under half trace to an unresolved V gene, and the reason for the others is unknown. Across this sample there are around 190,000 clones, with roughly three fifths seen only once. The ten most abundant clones make up roughly 5.3% of the sample. The material sequenced was CD8+ T cells sorted from blood. The receptors were gathered from a human donor in good health.

This sequence joins TRBV27 and TRBJ1-5; D may be TRBD1 (5 bases). CDR1 is MNHEY and CDR2 is SMNVEV in the germline V gene (reference sequence). V was trimmed by 5 bases and J by 3 bases, leaving 11 bases between them. The CDR3 has 14 amino acids. The CDR3 here is CASSAQGLNQPQHF. The CDR3 DNA sequence: TGTGCCAGCAGTGCGCAGGGTCTCAATCAGCCCCAGCATTTT.

This sequence joins TRBV4-1 and TRBJ2-1; the D is unclear. Germline V gene sequence: CDR1 MGHRA, CDR2 YSYEKL. CDR3 size: 12 residues. Trimming took 0 bases from V and 10 from J, leaving 7 bases between them. The CDR3 is CASSQDPREQFF. CDR3 nucleotides: TGCGCCAGCAGCCAAGATCCAAGGGAGCAGTTCTTC.

The chain uses TRBV5-6 and TRBJ2-3; no reliable D call. The germline V and J ends were trimmed by 6 bases and 0 bases, with 14 bases remaining between them. Germline assignment: CDR1 SGHDT and CDR2 YYEEEE. The CDR3 contains 15 residues. Here the CDR3 reads CASMSGWISTDTQYF. CDR3 coding DNA: TGTGCCAGCATGTCAGGATGGATTAGCACAGATACGCAGTATTTT.

The rearrangement joins TRBV29-1 to TRBJ2-7; D is ambiguous. Trimming shortened V by 5 bases and J by 6 bases, and 8 bases separated the two germline ends. The CDR3 is 10 amino acids. CDR1 and CDR2 (germline): SQVTM, ANQGSEA. The CDR3 spells CSVLHTEQYF. CDR3 DNA sequence: TGCAGCGTTCTGCACACCGAGCAGTACTTC.

This clone was detected only a few times. The V call is TRBV29-1, the J call TRBJ2-1; D is possibly TRBD2 (5 bases). The CDR3 runs to 14 residues. Germline V lookup: CDR1 SQVTM, CDR2 ANQGSEA. V lost 1 base and J lost 5, with 12 bases in between. CDR3 bases: TGCAGCGTTGAAGGCTATCTAGCCAACAATGAGCAGTTCTTC. It is translated as CSVEGYLANNEQFF.

The sample holds a few counts of this clone. V gene TRBV5-4 combines with J gene TRBJ2-5; 8 positions agree with TRBD2. Germline loops: CDR1 SGHNT, CDR2 YYREEE (reference sequence). The CDR3 is 13 residues long. Losses at the gene ends were 6 bases for V and 4 bases for J; bases not matched to a gene: 5. CDR3 DNA: TGTGCCAGCAAGACACGGGAGGGAGAGACCCAGTACTTC. Protein: CASKTREGETQYF.

The chain employs TRBV5-6 and TRBJ2-7, with D unclear. Trimming removed 6 bases from V and 5 bases from J, with 24 bases in between. Germline V lookup: CDR1 SGHDT, CDR2 YYEEEE. The CDR3 sequence is 16 residues long. Here the CDR3 DNA reads TGTGCCAGCACCCTGGGCTTGGAAGGAGAAAGGAACGAGCAGTACTTC. Translated, it gives CASTLGLEGERNEQYF.

The genes are TRBV27 and TRBJ1-1; no reliable D call. V was trimmed by 7 bases and J by 0 bases, leaving 6 bases between them. CDR1 and CDR2 from the germline V gene are MNHEY and SMNVEV (reference sequence). This CDR3 contains 12 residues. CDR3 region: CASKRMNTEAFF. CDR3 in DNA: TGTGCCAGCAAAAGAATGAACACTGAAGCTTTCTTT.

In this sample, this clone turned up a few times. The rearrangement uses TRBV19 and TRBJ1-1; D remains ambiguous. With 6 bases removed from V and 11 bases from J, the gap between germline ends came to 13 bases. CDR1 is LNHDA and CDR2 is SQIVND in the germline V gene (reference sequence). The CDR3 is made up of 11 amino acids. The CDR3 DNA follows: TGTGCCAGTAGATCGGCTTATAAGGCTTTCTTT. Its translation is CASRSAYKAFF.

The chain employs TRBV30 and TRBJ2-3; TRBD2 is a possible D gene (7 bases). There are 14 residues in the CDR3. CDR1 and CDR2 from the germline V gene are GTSNPN and SVGIG (reference sequence). With 5 bases removed from V and 5 bases from J, the gap between germline ends came to 17 bases. For the CDR3, the DNA is TGTGCCTGGGGAGAGGCGGGGGCAGGAGATACGCAGTATTTT. Translation gives CAWGEAGAGDTQYF.

This clone was recorded a few times. The chain couples TRBV29-1 to TRBJ1-2; D unclear. CDR1 is SQVTM and CDR2 is ANQGSEA in the germline V gene. This CDR3 is 11 amino acids long. Trimming took off 2 bases at V and 4 bases at J, with 5 bases between the two ends. The DNA for the CDR3 is TGCAGCGTTGAACAAACCTATGGCTACACCTTC. Translation: CSVEQTYGYTF. Looking up the rest from reference TRBV29-1 and TRBJ1-2 gives the full variable domain: SAVISQKPSRDICQRGTSLTIQCQVDSQVTMMFWYRQQPGQSLTLIATANQGSEATYESGFVIDKFPISRPNLTFSTLTVSNMSPEDSSIYLCSVEQTYGYTFGSGTRLTVV.

This chain uses TRBV29-1 with TRBJ1-1; possible D gene TRBD1, 5 bases. Germline CDR1 and CDR2: SQVTM and ANQGSEA. This CDR3 region has 12 residues. CDR3 region: CTMGEGRTEAFF. The CDR3 coding sequence is TGCACCATGGGGGAGGGGAGGACTGAAGCTTTCTTT.

This clone has just a few counts. The rearrangement links TRBV23-1 to TRBJ1-6, with D uncertain. TRBV23-1 is sorted into the ORF group, with uncertain function. The V end was cut by 0 bases, the J end by 4 bases, with 10 bases between. The CDR3 totals 16 residues. The CDR3 is CASSQSEEGYNSPLHF. In nucleotides, the CDR3 is TGCGCCAGCAGTCAATCGGAGGAGGGATATAATTCACCCCTCCACTTT.

The chain joins TRBV5-4 to TRBJ2-2, with 7 nucleotides matching TRBD2. The CDR3 length is 14 residues. CDR1 is SGHNT, CDR2 YYREEE, per germline (reference sequence). After removal of 2 bases from V and 5 bases from J, the junction contained 3 bases not matched to a gene. CDR3 sequence (DNA): TGTGCCAGCAGCTTAGTCGGGGGGACCGGGGAGCTGTTTTTT. The encoded protein is CASSLVGGTGELFF. The full variable domain, completed using reference TRBV5-4 and TRBJ2-2, is ETGVTQSPTHLIKTRGQQVTLRCSSQSGHNTVSWYQQALGQGPQFIFQYYREEENGRGNFPPRFSGLQFPNYSSELNVNALELDDSALYLCASSLVGGTGELFFGEGSRLTVL.

This clone has more than one count but fewer than ten. This chain connects TRBV29-1 to TRBJ2-1, with 8 nucleotides matching TRBD2. Per germline, CDR1 SQVTM and CDR2 ANQGSEA. The CDR3 loop spans 18 amino acids. V shed 4 bases, J shed 8 bases, and the junction held 22 bases outside the gene matches. The CDR3 nucleotides read TGCAGCGTTGTACGTCCCTCAAGCGGGCGGGGGGTTGTGGATGAGCAGTTCTTC. Protein product: CSVVRPSSGRGVVDEQFF.

The V gene is TRBV29-1, the J gene TRBJ2-1, with TRBD1 matching 10 bases. Losses at the gene ends were 8 bases for V and 7 bases for J; bases not matched to a gene: 8. Germline CDR1 and CDR2: SQVTM and ANQGSEA. CDR3 size: 13 residues. Written as DNA, the CDR3 is TGCAGCCTCGGGGACAGGGGACAGAATGAGCAGTTCTTC. It translates to CSLGDRGQNEQFF.

There are many counts of this clone. The V and J genes are TRBV2 and TRBJ2-7; 10 bases are a match to TRBD2. The CDR3 is made up of 15 amino acids. V dropped 3 bases and J dropped 4; count of bases not matched to a gene: 6. Germline-derived CDR1 and CDR2 are SNHLY and FYNNEI. In DNA form, the CDR3 reads TGTGCCAGCAGTGAGGGTAGCGGGGGGCCTTACGAGCAGTACTTC. Protein product: CASSEGSGGPYEQYF.

This clone was observed a few times. J is TRBJ2-3 and V is TRBV28, with no clear D. Germline CDR1 reads MDHEN; CDR2 reads SYDVKM. The V end lost 4 bases, the J end lost 4 bases, and 9 bases lay between the germline ends. The CDR3 is 13 amino acids. The CDR3 nucleotides are TGTGCCAGCAGTTGGGGTCTTGCAGATACGCAGTATTTT. Translated, it gives CASSWGLADTQYF.

The rearrangement uses TRBV7-9 and TRBJ2-5; 12 bases match TRBD2. V was pared by 5 bases and J by 3 bases, with 10 bases of the junction left unmatched. Germline-derived CDR1 and CDR2 are SEHNR and FQNEAQ (reference sequence). The CDR3 is 17 residues long. The CDR3: CASSPGLAGMRKETQYF. As DNA, the CDR3 is TGTGCCAGCAGCCCCGGACTAGCGGGGATGAGAAAAGAGACCCAGTACTTC.

On this clone itself: The same CDR3 also results from other DNA sequences found in this sample. The genes are TRBV27 and TRBJ2-5; no clear D gene. V gave up 3 bases and J gave up 4 bases, with 6 bases separating them. The CDR3 spans 12 residues. Looked up from germline, CDR1 is MNHEY and CDR2 is SMNVEV (reference sequence). The CDR3 region is CASSFRGETQYF. The CDR3 DNA reads as TGTGCCAGCAGTTTTAGAGGAGAGACCCAGTACTTC.

This clone was seen a handful of times. The rearrangement uses TRBV4-2 and TRBJ2-6; no definite D call. V lost 0 bases and J lost 1, with 1 base in between. The CDR3 is 14 residues long. The V gene's germline CDR1 is LGHNA and CDR2 YNFKEQ. This chain's CDR3 is CASSQESGANVLTF. As DNA, the CDR3 is TGTGCCAGCAGCCAAGAGTCTGGGGCCAACGTCCTGACTTTC.

The table lists this clone with a few counts. The V and J genes are TRBV7-3 and TRBJ2-4; D is ambiguous. The CDR3 length is 9 residues. Germline values: CDR1 SGHTA, CDR2 FQGTGA. The V gene lost 11 bases and the J gene lost 9 bases, with 8 bases spanning the gap. For the CDR3, the DNA is TGTGCCGGGGAAGGCATTCAGTACTTC. It translates to CAGEGIQYF. Filled out from reference TRBV7-3 and TRBJ2-4, the complete variable domain reads GAGVSQTPSNKVTEKGKYVELRCDPISGHTALYWYRQSLGQGPEFLIYFQGTGAADDSGLPNDRFFAVRPEGSVSTLKIQRTERGDSAVYLCAGEGIQYFGAGTRLSVL.

This clone showed up many times. V gene TRBV9 combines with J gene TRBJ2-1; 14 bases line up with TRBD2. Unmatched junction bases numbered 5, after V lost 3 bases and J lost 6 bases. There are 16 residues in the CDR3. CDR1 SGDLS and CDR2 YYNGEE come from the germline V gene. The CDR3: CASSANGLAGGNEQFF. CDR3 bases: TGTGCCAGCAGCGCTAACGGACTAGCGGGGGGCAATGAGCAGTTCTTC.

CDR3 protein: CATSNYVGLAALSNQPQHF. In nucleotides, the CDR3 is TGTGCCACCAGCAACTACGTAGGACTGGCCGCCCTAAGCAATCAGCCCCAGCATTTT. The chain combines TRBV15 with TRBJ1-5, with unresolved D. Trimming took 4 bases from V and 1 from J, leaving 23 bases between them. The CDR3 consists of 19 residues. CDR1 and CDR2 from the germline V gene are LNHNV and YYDKDF (reference sequence).

The chain couples TRBV15 to TRBJ2-3; 7 bases align to TRBD1. Trimming cost V 0 bases and J 2 bases; bases outside gene matches: 2. This CDR3 region has 15 residues. The germline gives CDR1 LNHNV, CDR2 YYDKDF (reference sequence). This CDR3 is CATSREQGTTDTQYF. The CDR3 coding sequence is TGTGCCACCAGCAGAGAACAGGGGACCACAGATACGCAGTATTTT.

This chain uses TRBV7-9 with TRBJ2-3; no definite D call. Germline assignment: CDR1 SEHNR and CDR2 FQNEAQ (reference sequence). The CDR3 covers 13 residues. The ends were cut back, 4 bases at V and 3 bases at J, with 8 bases in the middle. CDR3 region: CASSSPRTDTQYF. Here the CDR3 DNA reads TGTGCCAGCAGCTCCCCACGAACAGATACGCAGTATTTT. Supplemented by reference TRBV7-9 and TRBJ2-3, the full variable domain reads DTGVSQNPRHKITKRGQNVTFRCDPISEHNRLYWYRQTLGQGPEFLTYFQNEAQLEKSRLLSDRFSAERPKGSFSTLEIQRTEQGDSAMYLCASSSPRTDTQYFGPGTRLTVL.

The rearrangement links TRBV5-1 to TRBJ2-5, with D tentatively TRBD1 (5 bases). Germline CDR1 SGHRS, CDR2 YFSETQ. V was pared by 4 bases and J by 2 bases, with 21 bases between. This CDR3 is 17 amino acids long. For the CDR3, the DNA is TGCGCCAGCAGCCCCGCCAAAAAGGACAAGTTACAAGAGACCCAGTACTTC. Amino acids: CASSPAKKDKLQETQYF.

The rearrangement joins TRBV7-2 to TRBJ2-3; 11 positions agree with TRBD2. The CDR3 length is 15 residues. J gave up 7 bases and V 2 bases, and 5 bases lay outside the gene matches. The germline CDR1 and CDR2 sequences are SGHTA and FQGNSA. The CDR3 region has the DNA TGTGCCAGCAGCTTAAATCCTAGCGGGGGGAATACGCAGTATTTT. Encoded protein: CASSLNPSGGNTQYF.